The 25 T cell receptor beta chains reported below all come from one sample, sequenced in a study of molecular identifiers for immune sequencing clone quantification. TCRdb redid the calling of the PCR reads with MiXCR, one entry per CDR3 protein. The data contain some 580,000 distinct CDR3 sequences, about 25% of them singletons. Sequenced: naive CD8+ T cells from blood, with Jurkat cell RNA spiked in. Subset given: FACS-sorted CD8+CD4-CCR7+CD45RA+ naive T cells. These receptors were taken from a human donor in good health. Some libraries in this study had Jurkat cell RNA spiked in.

This clonotype was observed at least ten times. The rearrangement links TRBV7-6 to TRBJ2-3, with TRBD2 matching over 7 bases. Losses at the gene ends were 0 bases for V and 11 bases for J; bases not matched to a gene: 8. CDR1 SGHVS and CDR2 FNYEAQ come from the germline V gene. The CDR3 runs to 14 residues. Here the CDR3 reads CASSLAPDWGGQYF. The CDR3 region has the DNA TGTGCCAGCAGCTTAGCTCCCGACTGGGGGGGGCAGTATTTT.

On this clonotype itself: This may stem from a read error, because a much larger clone lies one nucleotide away. CDR3 coding DNA: TGCGCCAGCAGCCAAGATGCGTCAGCCTCTTTCTTGAGCTACACCTTC. As protein: CASSQDASASFLSYTF. This chain joins TRBV4-3 and TRBJ1-2; D unclear. This CDR3 region has 16 residues. V dropped 0 bases and J dropped 9 bases, with 20 bases sitting between them. Germline-derived CDR1 and CDR2 are LGHNA and YSLEER.

The rearrangement links TRBV7-9 to TRBJ2-3; the D gene is possibly TRBD2 (5 bases). Trimming removed 5 bases from V and 2 bases from J, with 17 bases in between. Per the germline V gene, CDR1 is SEHNR and CDR2 is FQNEAQ (reference sequence). This CDR3 region has 16 residues. The CDR3 loop is CASSQGEGLNTDTQYF. The DNA for the CDR3 is TGTGCCAGCAGCCAAGGAGAGGGCCTAAACACAGATACGCAGTATTTT.

There are a few counts of this clonotype. The chain uses TRBV4-1 and TRBJ2-2; 7 bases fit TRBD2. CDR1 and CDR2 (germline): MGHRA, YSYEKL. V was clipped by 0 bases and J by 5 bases; unmatched bases: 6. This CDR3 comprises 16 residues. CDR3 protein: CASSQEGDYRTGELFF. DNA for the CDR3: TGCGCCAGCAGCCAAGAGGGGGACTATCGAACCGGGGAGCTGTTTTTT.

This clonotype occurred many times. The chain couples TRBV6-2 or TRBV6-3 to TRBJ1-5, with D possibly matching TRBD1 (6 bases). The germline V gene encodes CDR1 MNHEY and CDR2 SVGEGT. The V gene lost 2 bases and the J gene lost 6 bases, with 11 bases spanning the gap. This CDR3 comprises 14 residues. The CDR3 DNA reads TGTGCCAGCAGTTACAGGGGGAGAACTCAGCCCCAGCATTTT. Its protein product is CASSYRGRTQPQHF.

This clonotype has ten or more counts. V and J are TRBV4-3 and TRBJ2-3; tentative D call: TRBD2 (7 bases). This CDR3 is built from 16 residues. Germline assignment: CDR1 LGHNA and CDR2 YSLEER. The V gene lost 4 bases and the J gene lost 3 bases, with 17 bases spanning the gap. The CDR3, as DNA: TGCGCCAGCAGCCGGGGGGGGCTAGCAGTGACAGATACGCAGTATTTT. Translation: CASSRGGLAVTDTQYF.

Comments on this clonotype: The junction does not match germline at one end; this may be a read error. The chain is built from TRBV4-3 and TRBJ2-3; D is tentatively TRBD1 or TRBD2 (5 bases each). The CDR3 extends over 19 amino acids. Per the germline V gene, CDR1 is LGHNA and CDR2 is YSLEER. The chain's CDR3 is CARRQDLFGARVRTDTPYF. In nucleotides, the CDR3 is TGCGCCCGCCGCCAAGATCTGTTCGGGGCCAGGGTTCGCACAGATACGCCGTATTTT.

On this clonotype: A junction boundary mismatches the germline segment, possibly from a read error. This chain joins TRBV20-1 and TRBJ1-6; TRBD1 aligns across 9 bases. Per the germline V gene, CDR1 is DFQATT and CDR2 is SNEGSKA (reference sequence). This CDR3 has 16 amino acids. Here the CDR3 reads CSARGSTGQGSSRLHF. In DNA form, the CDR3 reads TGCAGTGCCCGCGGGTCGACGGGACAGGGAAGTTCACGCCTCCACTTT.

V and J are TRBV4-1 and TRBJ2-7; no definite D call. V was clipped by 4 bases and J by 13 bases, with 11 bases between them. Germline assignment: CDR1 MGHRA and CDR2 YSYEKL. The CDR3 extends over 10 amino acids. Here the CDR3 reads CASSPGPSYF. The CDR3 DNA is TGCGCCAGCAGCCCCGGGCCCTCCTACTTC.

CDR3 DNA: TGTGCCAGCACCCAGGTGCAGGGAGATCAGCCCCAGCATTTT. It encodes CASTQVQGDQPQHF. The V and J genes are TRBV6-5 and TRBJ1-5; TRBD1 is a possible D gene (5 bases). This CDR3 spans 14 amino acids. Germline assignment: CDR1 MNHEY and CDR2 SVGAGI. V was clipped by 7 bases and J by 5 bases, with 15 bases between them.

J is TRBJ2-2 and V is TRBV4-3, with TRBD1 matching 11 bases. The CDR3 consists of 16 residues. The germline V gene encodes CDR1 LGHNA and CDR2 YSLEER. Germline trimming cut 8 bases from V and 4 bases from J; bases unmatched to any gene: 9. The CDR3 loop reads CASGPDRGQGTGELFF. In nucleotides, the CDR3 is TGCGCCAGCGGCCCGGACAGGGGGCAGGGCACCGGGGAGCTGTTTTTT.

The V gene is TRBV6-1, the J gene TRBJ2-3; D possibly corresponds to TRBD2 (6 bases). V was pared by 4 bases and J by 2 bases, with 16 bases between. Germline assignment: CDR1 MNHNS and CDR2 SASEGT. This CDR3 is 16 amino acids long. The CDR3 protein is CASSVFWAGSTDTQYF. The DNA of the CDR3 is TGTGCCAGCAGTGTGTTCTGGGCGGGGTCCACAGATACGCAGTATTTT.

For this clonotype: Given a much more abundant clone one base away, this may be a read error. J is TRBJ1-1 and V is TRBV29-1; D is unresolved. The CDR3 consists of 12 residues. Looked up from germline, CDR1 is SQVTM and CDR2 is ANQGSEA. The CDR3 coding sequence is TGCAGCGTTGAATTTCAGAACACTGAAGCTTCCTTT. Protein sequence: CSVEFQNTEASF.

The chain carries TRBV14 and TRBJ1-1; 9 positions match TRBD1. V lost 3 bases, J lost 5 bases, and 4 bases stayed unmatched. Germline CDR1 reads SGHDN; CDR2 reads FVKESK. CDR3 length: 14 residues. CDR3 sequence: CASSHDGQGTEAFF. The CDR3 DNA follows: TGTGCCAGCAGCCATGATGGACAGGGGACTGAAGCTTTCTTT. Filled out from reference TRBV14 and TRBJ1-1, the complete variable domain reads EAGVTQFPSHSVIEKGQTVTLRCDPISGHDNLYWYRRVMGKEIKFLLHFVKESKQDESGMPNNRFLAERTGGTYSTLKVQPAELEDSGVYFCASSHDGQGTEAFFGQGTRLTVV.

This clonotype was seen at least ten times. The V call is TRBV6-2 or TRBV6-3, the J call TRBJ1-5; D possibly corresponds to TRBD1 (5 bases). Deletions cut 6 bases from V and 0 bases from J, with 12 bases between. Germline V lookup: CDR1 MNHEY, CDR2 SVGEGT. The CDR3 runs to 15 residues. In DNA form, the CDR3 reads TGTGCCAGCAGCCACCAGACAGCTAGCAATCAGCCCCAGCATTTT. It encodes CASSHQTASNQPQHF.

Regarding this clonotype: A much larger clone is a single base away; this may be a read error. V and J are TRBV7-9 and TRBJ2-5; no firm D call. V was cut by 1 base and J by 3 bases, with 12 bases left in between. Germline assignment: CDR1 SEHNR and CDR2 FQNEAQ (reference sequence). This CDR3 spans 15 amino acids. The CDR3 reads CASSLVGRVEETQYF. In DNA form, the CDR3 reads TGTGCCAGCAGCTTAGTAGGCCGGGTCGAAGAGACCCAGTACTTC.

This clonotype came up many times. As DNA, the CDR3 is TGTGCCAGCAGTGAAGCGAAGGTTACTGGGGCCAACGTCCTGACTTTC. This gives the protein CASSEAKVTGANVLTF. J is TRBJ2-6 and V is TRBV2; D gene ambiguous. Germline CDR1 and CDR2: SNHLY and FYNNEI. Trimming removed 0 bases at V and 2 bases at J, with 8 bases between. The CDR3 is 16 residues long.

The V call is TRBV20-1, the J call TRBJ1-1, with D unresolved. V lost 3 bases to trimming and J lost 0 bases, with 11 bases between them. Germline V gene sequence: CDR1 DFQATT, CDR2 SNEGSKA (reference sequence). The CDR3 runs to 14 residues. The CDR3 nucleotides read TGCAGTGCTAGGGATGATGCGATGAACACTGAAGCTTTCTTT. The encoded protein is CSARDDAMNTEAFF.

About this clonotype: This clone may be a read error of a much larger clone one base away. The chain uses TRBV28 and TRBJ1-6; D gene unclear. Trimming pared 3 bases from V and 13 bases from J, leaving 19 bases between. This CDR3 contains 15 residues. CDR1 and CDR2 from the germline V gene are MDHEN and SYDVKM. The CDR3 nucleotides are TGTGCCAGCAGTTTGTCCAAGATCCACGGTGCCCCCCTCCACTTT. Its protein product is CASSLSKIHGAPLHF.

In its sample, this clonotype was seen a few times. The chain links TRBV5-6 to TRBJ2-1, with 10 bases that match TRBD1. The V and J ends lost 3 bases and 2 bases, in that order; junction bases with no gene match: 2. Germline values: CDR1 SGHDT, CDR2 YYEEEE. This CDR3 contains 15 residues. CDR3 nucleotides: TGTGCCAGCAGCTCGACAGGGGGCCCCTACAATGAGCAGTTCTTC. This codes for CASSSTGGPYNEQFF.

The table lists this clonotype with a few counts. The chain uses TRBV5-1 and TRBJ2-3, with TRBD2 matching over 11 bases. The germline V gene has CDR1 SGHRS and CDR2 YFSETQ. CDR3 length equals 15 residues. The J segment lost 4 bases and the V segment lost 4 bases, leaving 5 bases of the junction unmatched. The CDR3 reads CASSISGRVADTQYF. The DNA of the CDR3 is TGCGCCAGCAGCATTAGCGGGAGGGTGGCAGATACGCAGTATTTT.

This clonotype was detected a few times. The V gene is TRBV13, the J gene TRBJ2-3; a weak D match, TRBD2 (5 bases). The CDR3 has 15 residues. The germline CDR1 and CDR2 sequences are PRHDT and FYEKMQ (reference sequence). The V gene lost 0 bases and the J gene lost 4 bases, with 11 bases spanning the gap. CDR3 residues: CASSLGVLLADTQYF. CDR3 DNA sequence: TGTGCCAGCAGCTTAGGAGTACTACTAGCAGATACGCAGTATTTT. Full variable domain (outside the CDR3, taken from reference TRBV13 and TRBJ2-3): AAGVIQSPRHLIKEKRETATLKCYPIPRHDTVYWYQQGPGQDPQFLISFYEKMQSDKGSIPDRFSAQQFSDYHSELNMSSLELGDSALYFCASSLGVLLADTQYFGPGTRLTVL.

This clonotype has only a few counts. The chain couples TRBV19 to TRBJ2-2; possible D gene TRBD2, 5 bases. With 1 base removed from V and 5 bases from J, the gap between germline ends came to 11 bases. The CDR3 runs 15 residues. Germline CDR1 reads LNHDA; CDR2 reads SQIVND (reference sequence). The CDR3 loop reads CASSIARLTTGELFF. CDR3 in DNA: TGTGCCAGTAGTATAGCCCGACTAACTACCGGGGAGCTGTTTTTT.

This clonotype occurred many times. The gene calls are TRBV4-3 and TRBJ2-5; 8 positions match TRBD1. Germline V lookup: CDR1 LGHNA, CDR2 YSLEER. Trimming removed 0 bases from V and 2 bases from J; junction bases left unmatched: 5. The CDR3 sequence is 16 residues long. The CDR3 loop reads CASSQDIGQGQETQYF. CDR3 coding DNA: TGCGCCAGCAGCCAAGATATTGGACAGGGACAAGAGACCCAGTACTTC.

This clonotype has a count of ten or more. The chain is built from TRBV20-1 and TRBJ2-1, with D unclear. CDR3 length equals 16 residues. V was clipped by 3 bases and J by 0 bases, with 15 bases between them. Germline V gives CDR1 DFQATT, CDR2 SNEGSKA (reference sequence). The CDR3: CSASTTRLSSYNEQFF. The CDR3 DNA reads as TGCAGTGCTAGTACAACCCGTCTTAGCTCCTACAATGAGCAGTTCTTC.